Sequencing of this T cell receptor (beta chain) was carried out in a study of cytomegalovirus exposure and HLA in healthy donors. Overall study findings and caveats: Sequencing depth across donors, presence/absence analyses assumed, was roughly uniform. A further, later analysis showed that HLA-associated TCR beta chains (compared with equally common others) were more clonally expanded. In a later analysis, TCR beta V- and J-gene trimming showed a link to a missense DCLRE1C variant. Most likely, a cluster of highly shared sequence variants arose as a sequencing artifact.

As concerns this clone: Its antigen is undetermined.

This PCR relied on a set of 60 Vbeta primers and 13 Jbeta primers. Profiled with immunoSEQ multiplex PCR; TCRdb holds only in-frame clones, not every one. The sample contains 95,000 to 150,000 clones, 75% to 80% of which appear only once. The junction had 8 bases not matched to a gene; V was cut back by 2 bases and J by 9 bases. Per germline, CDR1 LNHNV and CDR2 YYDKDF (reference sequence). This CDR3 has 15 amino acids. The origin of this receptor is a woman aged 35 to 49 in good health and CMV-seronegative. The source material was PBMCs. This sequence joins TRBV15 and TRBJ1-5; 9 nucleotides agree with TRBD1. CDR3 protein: CATSRTGQGRGPQHF. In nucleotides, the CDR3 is TGTGCCACCAGCAGAACCGGACAGGGGCGAGGGCCCCAGCATTTT.